This T cell receptor beta chain was sequenced in a study of Tregs in tolerant kidney transplant recipients. Assay used: immunoSEQ multiplex PCR; TCRdb lists only in-frame clones, some missing. The sample has around 230,000 clones, about 80% seen once; the top ten hold over 0.5%. Turning to this clone: Its antigen is unknown.

V dropped 4 bases and J dropped 0; count of bases not matched to a gene: 12. Germline V gene lookup returns CDR1 SGHDT and CDR2 YYEEEE. This CDR3 has 18 residues. Study-wide results and limits: Findings come from small patient numbers and require larger validation. Biological reproducibility was not directly addressed, but technical replication error appeared minimal. Expanding Tregs on activated donor B cells appeared to best identify donor-specific TCRbeta clones.

This clonotype originated in a human donor in good health. Sequenced material: CD4+ T cells from blood. The chain couples TRBV5-6 to TRBJ2-4; 8 bases align to TRBD1. Here the CDR3 reads CASSTLGQGRLAKNIQYF. In nucleotides, the CDR3 is TGTGCCAGCAGCACTCTCGGACAGGGAAGACTAGCCAAAAACATTCAGTACTTC.